This T cell receptor (beta chain) comes out of a study of blood T cells in healthy people across ages. Through a sample-barcoded 5' primer and a J-beta primer mix, a second PCR was run for roughly 6 to 11 cycles. A single record per CDR3 protein comes from TCRdb applying MiXCR to the 5' RACE reads. The data hold about 840,000 distinct CDR3 sequences, with roughly 29% observed a single time. This clonotype was observed a handful of times. CDR3 length equals 15 residues. V was pared by 6 bases and J by 8 bases, with 25 bases between. The germline gives CDR1 DFQATT, CDR2 SNEGSKA (reference sequence). A further study also used this sample, focusing on T cells of mothers and their children.

The source is a woman aged 40 to 49 in good health. V is TRBV20-1 and J is TRBJ1-2, with D perhaps matching TRBD1 (5 bases). The specimen was blood. The CDR3 region is CSAAGGAGSLVGYTF. DNA of the CDR3: TGCAGTGCCGCTGGTGGGGCAGGGAGTTTGGTAGGCTACACCTTC.